Shown below are 7 T cell receptor beta chains from a single sample sequenced in a study of blood T cell repertoires in COVID-19. The data were produced by immunoSEQ multiplex PCR, yet TCRdb's version contains in-frame clones alone and is incomplete. Of about 420,000 clones in the sample, around 90% were seen once. Sequenced: peripheral blood. These receptors all come from a man between 18 and 35 years old with COVID-19, enrolled during active disease.

The count of this clone is one. The CDR3 is CASSPSRDSQETQYF. CDR3 sequence (DNA): TGCGCCAGCAGTCCATCCCGGGACAGCCAAGAGACCCAGTACTTC. This chain uses TRBV23-1 with TRBJ2-5; the match to TRBD1 covers 7 bases. TRBV23-1 is an open reading frame whose function is uncertain. This CDR3 comprises 15 residues. Losses at the gene ends were 4 bases for V and 1 base for J; bases not matched to a gene: 6.

The chain carries TRBV7-3 and TRBJ2-1, with 14 positions matching TRBD2. The CDR3 extends over 15 amino acids. Unmatched junction bases numbered 5, after V lost 3 bases and J lost 10 bases. Germline V gene sequence: CDR1 SGHTA, CDR2 FQGTGA. In nucleotides, the CDR3 is TGTGCCAGCAGCTTGACTAGCGGGAGGGCTGGGGAGCAGTTCTTC. Residues: CASSLTSGRAGEQFF.

The rearrangement uses TRBV18 and TRBJ2-1, with 8 bases that match TRBD2. CDR3 length: 16 residues. The V segment lost 3 bases and the J segment 5 bases; nucleotides outside the gene matches: 9. Germline CDR1 KGHSH, CDR2 LQKENI. The CDR3 DNA sequence: TGTGCCAGCTCACCCCGAGATAGCGGGGCCCACAATGAGCAGTTCTTC. Encoded protein: CASSPRDSGAHNEQFF.

This clone was seen just once. This sequence joins TRBV6-5 and TRBJ2-7; 12 nucleotides line up with TRBD2. Per germline, CDR1 MNHEY and CDR2 SVGAGI. The CDR3 consists of 14 residues. V was clipped by 8 bases and J by 5 bases; unmatched bases: 7. CDR3 residues: CASGLAGTINEQYF. Here the CDR3 DNA reads TGTGCCAGCGGACTAGCGGGAACCATCAACGAGCAGTACTTC.

This clone was counted once. The J gene is TRBJ2-1, the V gene TRBV6-5, with 15 bases that match TRBD2. Trimming took 5 bases from V and 7 from J; bases not matched to a gene: 3. The CDR3 sequence is 15 residues long. Germline CDR1 and CDR2: MNHEY and SVGAGI. CDR3 amino acids: CASSHGTSGGNEQFF. CDR3 bases: TGTGCCAGCAGTCATGGGACTAGCGGGGGGAATGAGCAGTTCTTC.

V and J are TRBV7-9 and TRBJ2-5; weak D call: TRBD1 (5 bases). The CDR3 runs 14 residues. V shed 7 bases and J shed 1 base, with 13 bases lying between them. CDR1 is SEHNR and CDR2 is FQNEAQ in the germline V gene (reference sequence). CDR3 in DNA: TGTGCCAGCACCGAAAGTGGGGCCCAAGAGACCCAGTACTTC. Translated: CASTESGAQETQYF.

The table lists this clone with a few counts. J is TRBJ2-1 and V is TRBV6-5; D possibly corresponds to TRBD1 (5 bases). V was shortened by 6 bases and J by 0 bases, with 12 bases between the two germline ends. CDR1 is MNHEY, CDR2 SVGAGI, per germline. This CDR3 region has 15 residues. The DNA of the CDR3 is TGTGCCAGCAGCCTACAGGATTTCTCCTACAATGAGCAGTTCTTC. Encoded protein: CASSLQDFSYNEQFF.